Following are 25 T cell receptor beta chains from one sample sequenced in a study of identical twins. TCRdb reprocessed the 5' RACE reads via MiXCR and lists one record per CDR3 protein. The sample consists of some 690,000 distinct CDR3 sequences, around 20% of them appearing once. These same data were also listed under a study on T cells expressing NK-cell markers.

Sequenced material: PBMCs. The receptor set was obtained from a woman aged 18-29 years in good health.

The sample holds a few counts of this clonotype. The chain joins TRBV12-3 or TRBV12-4 to TRBJ2-5; 11 nucleotides match TRBD2. Unmatched junction bases numbered 9, after V lost 6 bases and J lost 3 bases. The CDR3 runs 16 residues. CDR3 nucleotides: TGTGCCAGCAGGTCCCAATGGGGACTAGCGGAAGAGACCCAGTACTTC. Protein sequence: CASRSQWGLAEETQYF.

This clonotype has a handful of counts. The chain has TRBV20-1 and TRBJ2-1; tentative D call: TRBD2 (6 bases). The CDR3 contains 15 residues. Looked up from germline, CDR1 is DFQATT and CDR2 is SNEGSKA (reference sequence). V lost 5 bases and J 10 bases, leaving 24 bases between the germline ends. The CDR3 reads CSAPPREWSGGEQFF. The DNA for the CDR3 is TGCAGTGCTCCGCCTAGGGAGTGGTCCGGAGGGGAGCAGTTCTTC.

This clonotype was counted between two and nine times. V gene TRBV19 combines with J gene TRBJ1-6, with 11 bases lining up with TRBD1. The CDR3 is 15 amino acids. Germline-derived CDR1 and CDR2 are LNHDA and SQIVND (reference sequence). J lost 8 bases, V lost 6 bases, and 6 bases had no gene match. DNA of the CDR3: TGTGCCAGTAGCCCTGGGACAGGGGGTTATTCACCCCTCCACTTT. It translates to CASSPGTGGYSPLHF. Drawing the rest from reference TRBV19 and TRBJ1-6, the complete variable domain is DGGITQSPKYLFRKEGQNVTLSCEQNLNHDAMYWYRQDPGQGLRLIYYSQIVNDFQKGDIAEGYSVSREKKESFPLTVTSAQKNPTAFYLCASSPGTGGYSPLHFGNGTRLTVT.

V and J are TRBV20-1 and TRBJ2-1, with D perhaps matching TRBD1 (6 bases). Deletions cut 3 bases from V and 5 bases from J, with 20 bases between. CDR1 is DFQATT and CDR2 is SNEGSKA in the germline V gene (reference sequence). The CDR3 spans 16 residues. The CDR3 reads CSASPHTGSFNNEQFF. The CDR3 DNA reads TGCAGTGCTAGCCCTCATACAGGGTCTTTCAACAATGAGCAGTTCTTC.

This clonotype was seen only a few times. This chain connects TRBV6-1 to TRBJ1-2; TRBD1 matches at 8 bases. V trimming: 5 bases; J trimming: 4 bases; junction bases outside the gene matches: 9. This CDR3 comprises 15 residues. Germline values: CDR1 MNHNS, CDR2 SASEGT. For the CDR3, the DNA is TGTGCCAGCAGTCCACGGACAGGGTATGGCTATGGCTACACCTTC. It yields the protein CASSPRTGYGYGYTF.

Notes on this clonotype: A much larger clone differs by one base, so this may be a read error. The genes are TRBV7-9 and TRBJ2-3, with D possibly being TRBD2 (6 bases). This CDR3 has 12 residues. V was trimmed by 4 bases and J by 5 bases, leaving 7 bases between them. Germline V lookup: CDR1 SEHNR, CDR2 FQNEAQ (reference sequence). The CDR3, as DNA: TGTGCCAGCAGCTCGGGACTAGATACGCAGTATTTT. Translated, it gives CASSSGLDTQYF.

This clonotype was counted only a few times. CDR3 sequence (DNA): TGTGCCAGCAGCAGGGCTGGGGCCAACGTCCTGACTTTC. It encodes CASSRAGANVLTF. The chain carries TRBV5-8 and TRBJ2-6; no definite D call. The CDR3 spans 13 residues. Germline CDR1 reads SGHTS; CDR2 reads YDEGEE. Trimming removed 4 bases from V and 2 bases from J, with 4 bases in between.

This clonotype showed up just a few times. This chain uses TRBV12-3 or TRBV12-4 with TRBJ1-1; 7 nucleotides align to TRBD1. J lost 3 bases, V lost 4 bases, and 11 bases had no gene match. This CDR3 has 16 amino acids. DNA of the CDR3: TGTGCCAGCAGTTCCAGACAGGGAGTGTTCCACACTGAAGCTTTCTTT. It is translated as CASSSRQGVFHTEAFF.

This clonotype showed up just a few times. This chain joins TRBV11-2 and TRBJ2-7; D might be TRBD2 (6 bases). This CDR3 region has 16 residues. Germline lookup yields CDR1 SGHAT and CDR2 FQNNGV. The V end was cut by 6 bases, the J end by 3 bases, with 21 bases between. In DNA form, the CDR3 reads TGTGCCAGCAGTTTACGAGGCGGGACTGGGAGCTACGAGCAGTACTTC. This sequence encodes CASSLRGGTGSYEQYF.

This clonotype was recorded a few times. The chain has TRBV6-1 and TRBJ1-1; D remains unclear. Germline values: CDR1 MNHNS, CDR2 SASEGT. V was cut by 7 bases and J by 4 bases, with 13 bases left in between. The CDR3 is made up of 13 amino acids. The CDR3 DNA reads TGTGCCAGCACCTCTAGTGGAGGCACTGAAGCTTTCTTT. This codes for CASTSSGGTEAFF.

This clonotype was observed a few times. This chain links TRBV20-1 with TRBJ2-1, with 11 positions matching TRBD2. Germline lookup yields CDR1 DFQATT and CDR2 SNEGSKA (reference sequence). Unmatched junction bases numbered 11, after V lost 3 bases and J lost 13 bases. The CDR3 spans 14 residues. CDR3 region: CSASRSGRAEFQFF. CDR3 sequence (DNA): TGCAGTGCTAGTCGTAGCGGGAGGGCCGAATTCCAGTTCTTC.

This clonotype appeared many times. This chain connects TRBV4-1 to TRBJ2-1; 7 nucleotides line up with TRBD1. V dropped 4 bases and J dropped 9; count of bases not matched to a gene: 18. The germline V gene has CDR1 MGHRA and CDR2 YSYEKL. The CDR3 runs 17 residues. The CDR3 nucleotides are TGCGCCAGCAGCCGGACGACAGGGAAAAGAGGGGAAGGTGAGCAGTTCTTC. Translation gives CASSRTTGKRGEGEQFF.

Only a few counts were recorded for this clonotype. The rearrangement links TRBV10-3 to TRBJ2-3, with D hard to call. The CDR3 is 13 amino acids. Germline loops: CDR1 ENHRY, CDR2 SYGVKD. The V and J ends lost 3 bases and 7 bases respectively, with 11 bases between them. In DNA, the CDR3 is TGTGCCATCAGTGAAATCGAGCGCCATACGCAGTATTTT. It yields the protein CAISEIERHTQYF.

V and J are TRBV9 and TRBJ2-7; 11 positions agree with TRBD2. This CDR3 is built from 13 residues. The ends lost 7 bases at V and 6 bases at J; junction bases unmatched: 6. Germline assignment: CDR1 SGDLS and CDR2 YYNGEE. CDR3 amino acids: CASAPLAGGEQYF. The CDR3 DNA reads as TGTGCCAGCGCACCCCTAGCGGGGGGCGAGCAGTACTTC.

This chain connects TRBV20-1 to TRBJ2-4, with a possible D match to TRBD1 (5 bases). CDR3 length equals 15 residues. CDR1 DFQATT and CDR2 SNEGSKA come from the germline V gene (reference sequence). The V and J ends lost 4 bases and 0 bases respectively, with 13 bases between them. CDR3 loop: CSATLLQGAKNIQYF. DNA of the CDR3: TGCAGTGCTACCCTGCTCCAGGGAGCCAAAAACATTCAGTACTTC.

This rearrangement joins TRBV7-9 to TRBJ2-1, with 12 bases matching TRBD2. CDR3 length: 16 amino acids. V shed 4 bases and J 9 bases; nucleotides not matched to a gene: 10. Per the germline V gene, CDR1 is SEHNR and CDR2 is FQNEAQ (reference sequence). This chain's CDR3 is CASSSPRLAGGIEQFF. CDR3 bases: TGTGCCAGCAGCTCCCCGAGGCTAGCGGGGGGGATTGAGCAGTTCTTC.

The chain recombines TRBV10-3 with TRBJ1-6; the match to TRBD1 covers 8 bases. Germline CDR1 is ENHRY and CDR2 is SYGVKD. Unmatched junction bases numbered 12, after V lost 10 bases and J lost 10 bases. The CDR3 covers 14 residues. The CDR3 coding sequence is TGTGCCACGAGACAGGGGAATGGTGGGTCACCCCTCCACTTT. Translation: CATRQGNGGSPLHF.

This clonotype occurred once. The chain carries TRBV7-8 and TRBJ1-6, with D tentatively TRBD1 (5 bases). Germline V gene data show CDR1 as SGHVS and CDR2 as FQNEAQ. The V and J ends lost 7 bases and 7 bases respectively, with 11 bases between them. The CDR3 runs 13 residues. As DNA, the CDR3 is TGTGCCAGCACGCAGGGCCTCAATTCACCCCTCCACTTT. Protein product: CASTQGLNSPLHF. Combining the CDR3 with reference TRBV7-8 and TRBJ1-6 gives the whole variable domain GAGVSQSPRYKVAKRGQDVALRCDPISGHVSLFWYQQALGQGPEFLTYFQNEAQLDKSGLPSDRFFAERPEGSVSTLKIQRTQQEDSAVYLCASTQGLNSPLHFGNGTRLTVT.

The chain employs TRBV20-1 and TRBJ2-2; 7 bases are shared with TRBD1. From germline, CDR1 is DFQATT and CDR2 SNEGSKA (reference sequence). The V segment lost 6 bases and the J segment 0 bases; nucleotides outside the gene matches: 4. The length of the CDR3 is 14 residues. CDR3 coding DNA: TGCAGTGCGCAGGGACAGACGAACACCGGGGAGCTGTTTTTT. It yields the protein CSAQGQTNTGELFF.

The chain couples TRBV18 to TRBJ2-3; tentative D call: TRBD2 (5 bases). The CDR3 contains 18 residues. Deletions cut 2 bases from V and 6 bases from J, with 24 bases between. Germline lookup yields CDR1 KGHSH and CDR2 LQKENI. DNA of the CDR3: TGTGCCAGCTCACCAGGTCTAGCATCCCCACAACTCCTGGATACGCAGTATTTT. Translating it yields CASSPGLASPQLLDTQYF.

This clonotype was seen only a few times. The chain joins TRBV6-5 to TRBJ2-7; D tentatively fits TRBD1 or TRBD2 (5 bases each). The V gene lost 2 bases and the J gene lost 0 bases, with 14 bases spanning the gap. The CDR3 spans 16 residues. Germline V CDR1 and CDR2: MNHEY, SVGAGI. CDR3 nucleotide sequence: TGTGCCAGCAGTTACGGGGGACCGTGGAGCTCCTACGAGCAGTACTTC. Amino acids: CASSYGGPWSSYEQYF.

The chain links TRBV10-3 to TRBJ2-3; 7 bases map to TRBD2. V gave up 0 bases and J gave up 4 bases; unmatched junction bases: 10. The CDR3 length is 17 residues. Per the germline V gene, CDR1 is ENHRY and CDR2 is SYGVKD. The CDR3 DNA follows: TGTGCCATCAGTGAGTCCAGGGCGGGAGTAGGGTCAGATACGCAGTATTTT. Amino acids: CAISESRAGVGSDTQYF.

This clonotype was seen a few times. V usage is TRBV7-8 and J usage is TRBJ2-7; TRBD2 agrees at 7 bases. Germline CDR1 and CDR2: SGHVS and FQNEAQ. The ends lost 1 base at V and 0 bases at J; junction bases unmatched: 3. This CDR3 is built from 15 residues. CDR3 coding DNA: TGTGCCAGCAGCTTAGAGCGGGGCTCCTCCTACGAGCAGTACTTC. The encoded protein is CASSLERGSSYEQYF. The full variable domain, its missing parts supplied by reference TRBV7-8 and TRBJ2-7, is GAGVSQSPRYKVAKRGQDVALRCDPISGHVSLFWYQQALGQGPEFLTYFQNEAQLDKSGLPSDRFFAERPEGSVSTLKIQRTQQEDSAVYLCASSLERGSSYEQYFGPGTRLTVT.

The table lists this clonotype with a few counts. The rearrangement links TRBV7-2 to TRBJ1-5; no firm D call. V gave up 2 bases and J gave up 6 bases, with 11 bases separating them. This CDR3 is 14 amino acids long. Germline V gives CDR1 SGHTA, CDR2 FQGNSA. CDR3 in DNA: TGTGCCAGCAGCTTACAGGTCTCGGGTCAGCCCCAGCATTTT. Amino acid sequence: CASSLQVSGQPQHF.

At least ten counts were recorded for this clonotype. This chain joins TRBV4-3 and TRBJ2-4; 8 nucleotides line up with TRBD2. Germline lookup yields CDR1 LGHNA and CDR2 YSLEER. This CDR3 has 15 residues. After removal of 4 bases from V and 0 bases from J, the junction contained 2 bases not matched to a gene. CDR3 loop: CASSLSGVAKNIQYF. The CDR3 region has the DNA TGCGCCAGCAGCCTTAGCGGGGTAGCCAAAAACATTCAGTACTTC.